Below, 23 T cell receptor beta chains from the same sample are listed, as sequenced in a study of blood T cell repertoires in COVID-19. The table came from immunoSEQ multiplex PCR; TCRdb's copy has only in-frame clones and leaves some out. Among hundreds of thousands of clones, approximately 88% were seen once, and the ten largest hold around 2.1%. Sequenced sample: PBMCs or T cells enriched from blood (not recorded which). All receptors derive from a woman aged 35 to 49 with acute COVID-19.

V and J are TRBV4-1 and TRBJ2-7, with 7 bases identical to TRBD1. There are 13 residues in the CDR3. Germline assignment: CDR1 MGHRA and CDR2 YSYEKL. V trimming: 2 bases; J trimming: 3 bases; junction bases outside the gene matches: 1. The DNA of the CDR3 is TGCGCCAGCAGCCAAAGACAGGGCTACGAGCAGTACTTC. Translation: CASSQRQGYEQYF.

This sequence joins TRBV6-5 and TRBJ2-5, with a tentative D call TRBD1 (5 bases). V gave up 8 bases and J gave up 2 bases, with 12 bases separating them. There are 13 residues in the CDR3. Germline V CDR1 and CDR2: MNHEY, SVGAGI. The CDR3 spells CASSQAGQETQYF. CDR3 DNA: TGTGCCAGCTCCCAGGCAGGGCAAGAGACCCAGTACTTC.

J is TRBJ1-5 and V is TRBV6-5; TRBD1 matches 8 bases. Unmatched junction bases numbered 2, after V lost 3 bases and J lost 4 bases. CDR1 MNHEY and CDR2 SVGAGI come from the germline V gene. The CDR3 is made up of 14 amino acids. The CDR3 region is CASSYGQGNQPQHF. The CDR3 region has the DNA TGTGCCAGCAGTTATGGACAGGGTAATCAGCCCCAGCATTTT.

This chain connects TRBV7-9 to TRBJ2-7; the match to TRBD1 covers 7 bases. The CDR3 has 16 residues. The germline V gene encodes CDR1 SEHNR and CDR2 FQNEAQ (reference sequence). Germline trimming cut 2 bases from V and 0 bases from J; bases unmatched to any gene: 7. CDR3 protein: CASSLTGDLNSYEQYF. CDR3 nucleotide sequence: TGTGCCAGCAGCTTAACAGGGGATCTAAACTCCTACGAGCAGTACTTC.

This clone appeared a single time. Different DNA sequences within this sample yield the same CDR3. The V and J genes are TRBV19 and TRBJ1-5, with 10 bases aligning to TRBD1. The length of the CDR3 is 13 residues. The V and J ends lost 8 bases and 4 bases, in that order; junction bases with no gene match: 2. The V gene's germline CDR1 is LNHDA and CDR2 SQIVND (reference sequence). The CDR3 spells CASSDRGNQPQHF. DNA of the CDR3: TGTGCCAGTTCGGACAGGGGGAATCAGCCCCAGCATTTT.

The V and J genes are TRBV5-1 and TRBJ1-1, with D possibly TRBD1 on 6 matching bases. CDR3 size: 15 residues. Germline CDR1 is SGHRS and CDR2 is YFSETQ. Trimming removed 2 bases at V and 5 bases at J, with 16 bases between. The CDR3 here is CASSFSGQRETEAFF. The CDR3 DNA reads TGCGCCAGCAGCTTTTCCGGACAGCGGGAAACTGAAGCTTTCTTT.

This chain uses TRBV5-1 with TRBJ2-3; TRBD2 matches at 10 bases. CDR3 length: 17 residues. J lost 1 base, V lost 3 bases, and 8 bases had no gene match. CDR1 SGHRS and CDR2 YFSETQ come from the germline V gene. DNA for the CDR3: TGCGCCAGCAGCTGGGCCGGACTAGCGGTAGGCACAGATACGCAGTATTTT. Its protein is CASSWAGLAVGTDTQYF.

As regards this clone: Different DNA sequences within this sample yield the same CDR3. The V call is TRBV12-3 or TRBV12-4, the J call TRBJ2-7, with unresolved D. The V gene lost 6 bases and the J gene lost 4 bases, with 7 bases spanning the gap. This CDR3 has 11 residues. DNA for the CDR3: TGTGCCAGCAGCGGCGGATACGAGCAGTACTTC. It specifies CASSGGYEQYF.

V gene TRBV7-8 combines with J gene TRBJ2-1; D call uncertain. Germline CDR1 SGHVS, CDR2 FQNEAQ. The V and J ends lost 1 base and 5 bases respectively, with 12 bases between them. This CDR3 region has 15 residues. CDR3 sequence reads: CASSLGRHLNNEQFF. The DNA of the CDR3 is TGTGCCAGCAGCTTAGGTAGACACCTGAACAATGAGCAGTTCTTC.

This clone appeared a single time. CDR3 sequence: CASKIGSGISYNTEAFF. The CDR3 bases are TGCGCCAGCAAAATTGGGTCAGGGATATCGTACAACACTGAAGCTTTCTTT. J is TRBJ1-1 and V is TRBV5-1, with D possibly being TRBD1 (5 bases). Trimming took off 6 bases at V and 2 bases at J, with 23 bases between the two ends. This CDR3 spans 17 amino acids. CDR1 and CDR2 from the germline V gene are SGHRS and YFSETQ.

The CDR3 spells CASSVGTGEGYEQYF. CDR3 coding DNA: TGTGCCAGCAGCGTAGGGACAGGGGAGGGCTACGAGCAGTACTTC. The chain couples TRBV7-2 to TRBJ2-7; 10 bases are a match to TRBD1. This CDR3 comprises 15 residues. Germline lookup yields CDR1 SGHTA and CDR2 FQGNSA. After removal of 5 bases from V and 3 bases from J, the junction contained 7 bases not matched to a gene.

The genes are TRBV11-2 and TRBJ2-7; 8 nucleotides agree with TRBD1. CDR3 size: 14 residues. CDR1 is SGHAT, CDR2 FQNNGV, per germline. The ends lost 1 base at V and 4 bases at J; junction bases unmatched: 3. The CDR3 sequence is CASSLGGTGYEQYF. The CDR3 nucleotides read TGTGCCAGCAGCTTAGGCGGGACAGGTTACGAGCAGTACTTC.

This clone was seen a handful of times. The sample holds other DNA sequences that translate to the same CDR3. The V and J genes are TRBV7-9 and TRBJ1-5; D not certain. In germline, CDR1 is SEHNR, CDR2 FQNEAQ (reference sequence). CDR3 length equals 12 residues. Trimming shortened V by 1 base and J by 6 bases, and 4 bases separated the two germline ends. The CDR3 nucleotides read TGTGCCAGCAGCTTAGGAGGTCAGCCCCAGCATTTT. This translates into CASSLGGQPQHF.

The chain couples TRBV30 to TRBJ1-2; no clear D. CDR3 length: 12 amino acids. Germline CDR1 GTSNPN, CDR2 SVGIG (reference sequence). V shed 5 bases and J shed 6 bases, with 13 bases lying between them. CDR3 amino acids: CAWWGGRNGYTF. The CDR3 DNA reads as TGTGCCTGGTGGGGAGGGCGGAATGGCTACACCTTC.

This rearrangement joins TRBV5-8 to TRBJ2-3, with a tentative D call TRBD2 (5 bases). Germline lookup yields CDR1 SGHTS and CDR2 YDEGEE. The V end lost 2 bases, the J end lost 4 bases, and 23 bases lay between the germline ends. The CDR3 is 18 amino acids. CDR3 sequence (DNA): TGTGCCAGCAGCTTTACGTTACGAACCCCCGGGGTCCCAGATACGCAGTATTTT. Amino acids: CASSFTLRTPGVPDTQYF.

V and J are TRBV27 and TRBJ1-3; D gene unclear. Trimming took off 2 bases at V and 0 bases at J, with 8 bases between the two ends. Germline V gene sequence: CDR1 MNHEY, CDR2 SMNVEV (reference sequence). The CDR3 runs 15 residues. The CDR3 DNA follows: TGTGCCAGCAGTTTAAAGGCAGGCTCTGGAAACACCATATATTTT. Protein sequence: CASSLKAGSGNTIYF.

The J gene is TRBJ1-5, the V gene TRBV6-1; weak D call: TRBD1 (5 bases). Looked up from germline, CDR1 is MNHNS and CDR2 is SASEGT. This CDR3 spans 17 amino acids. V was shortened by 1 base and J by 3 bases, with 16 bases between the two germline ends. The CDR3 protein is CASSEGSGLIPNQPQHF. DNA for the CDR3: TGTGCCAGCAGTGAAGGGTCGGGACTCATACCCAATCAGCCCCAGCATTTT.

Written as DNA, the CDR3 is TGTGCCAGCAGCGCGCGGGGGGTCCGAGATACGCAGTATTTT. This translates into CASSARGVRDTQYF. The chain uses TRBV9 and TRBJ2-3; the match to TRBD2 covers 8 bases. The CDR3 runs to 14 residues. CDR1 SGDLS and CDR2 YYNGEE come from the germline V gene. J was trimmed by 5 bases and V by 3 bases; bases with no gene match: 5.

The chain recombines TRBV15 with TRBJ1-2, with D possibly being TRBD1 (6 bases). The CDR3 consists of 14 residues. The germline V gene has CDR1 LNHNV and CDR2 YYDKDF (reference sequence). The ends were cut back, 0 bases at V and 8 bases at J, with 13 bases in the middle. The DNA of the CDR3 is TGTGCCACCAGCAGAGATTGGGCAGGGGAAGGCTACACCTTC. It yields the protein CATSRDWAGEGYTF.

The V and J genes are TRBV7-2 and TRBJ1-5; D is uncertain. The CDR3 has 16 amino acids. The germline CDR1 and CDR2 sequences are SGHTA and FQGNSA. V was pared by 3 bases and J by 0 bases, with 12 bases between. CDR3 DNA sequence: TGTGCCAGCAGCTTTTTCCGGGCGGGTAGCAATCAGCCCCAGCATTTT. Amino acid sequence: CASSFFRAGSNQPQHF.

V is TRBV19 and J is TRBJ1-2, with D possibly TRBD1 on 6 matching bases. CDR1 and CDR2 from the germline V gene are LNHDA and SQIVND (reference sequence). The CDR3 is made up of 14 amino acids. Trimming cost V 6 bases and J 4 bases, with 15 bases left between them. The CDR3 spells CASRRQGLIYGYTF. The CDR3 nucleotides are TGTGCCAGTAGGCGGCAGGGGTTGATCTATGGCTACACCTTC.

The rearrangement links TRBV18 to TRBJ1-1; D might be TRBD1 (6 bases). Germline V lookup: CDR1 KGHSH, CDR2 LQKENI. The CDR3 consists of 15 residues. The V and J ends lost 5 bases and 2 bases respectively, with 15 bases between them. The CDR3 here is CASSSVTGTNTEAFF. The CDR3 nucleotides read TGTGCCAGCTCATCTGTGACAGGTACTAACACTGAAGCTTTCTTT.

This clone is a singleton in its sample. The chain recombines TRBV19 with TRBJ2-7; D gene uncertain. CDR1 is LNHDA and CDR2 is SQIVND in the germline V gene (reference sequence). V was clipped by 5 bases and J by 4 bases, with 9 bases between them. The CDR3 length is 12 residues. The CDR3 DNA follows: TGTGCCAGTAGTCCCGCCGGGTACGAGCAGTACTTC. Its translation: CASSPAGYEQYF.